This TCR beta chain was obtained from a study of response to subunit inactivated influenza vaccine. Findings and limits, study-wide: Seasonal influenza vaccination, on each occasion, was suggested by the authors to recruit few new T cells.

TCRdb processed the RT-PCR reads anew with MiXCR; each CDR3 protein has one entry. The data hold some 640,000 distinct CDR3 sequences, with approximately 14% observed a single time. Germline lookup yields CDR1 KGHDR and CDR2 SFDVKD. This CDR3 is 14 amino acids long. The V end lost 7 bases, the J end lost 0 bases, and 8 bases lay between the germline ends. This clonotype was counted a few times. Its target is not known. This sequence originates from a man in his fifties who received an inactivated influenza vaccine. This specimen was PBMCs from blood, taken 14 to 15 days before vaccination. J is TRBJ2-2 and V is TRBV24-1; D may be TRBD1 (5 bases). The CDR3 region is CATSPGTNTGELFF. The CDR3 coding sequence is TGTGCCACCAGCCCAGGGACGAACACCGGGGAGCTGTTTTTT.